A selection of T cell receptor beta chains follows, all from one sample in a study of blood T cell repertoires in COVID-19. The repertoire was sequenced with immunoSEQ multiplex PCR; TCRdb's copy has only in-frame clones and lacks some. The table has under 300,000 clones, around 86% seen once. Sequenced material: PBMCs or T cells enriched from blood (not recorded which). The receptors were sampled from a middle-aged woman with acute COVID-19. Each CDR3 is given with its conserved first and last residue. Clone size is stated in some rows and not others, as once, few, many or a class when expanded.

clone_size | j_call | v_call | cdr3_length | cdr3_aa
few | TRBJ2-7 | TRBV20-1 | 15 | CSASERTSGSYEQYF
- | TRBJ2-4 | TRBV12-2 | 16 | CASRRRTGGTKNIQYF
- | TRBJ1-5 | TRBV19 | 16 | CASSMTRALSNQPQHF
- | TRBJ2-7 | TRBV29-1 | 15 | CSQGVCDRDSHEQYF
- | TRBJ2-1 | TRBV5-1 | 15 | CASSIIQGAHNEQFF
- | TRBJ2-5 | TRBV14 | 13 | CASSQYRVETQYF
- | TRBJ2-1 | TRBV9 | 16 | CASSLNAGTGWNEQFF
- | TRBJ1-6 | TRBV7-2 | 16 | CASSLAGQGFTSPLHF
- | TRBJ1-5 | TRBV30 | 13 | CAWRRDSNQPQHF
- | TRBJ2-3 | TRBV10-2 | 21 | CASSEFPRGWHRDPSTDTQYF
- | TRBJ2-2 | TRBV7-3 | 17 | CASSLYRRETNTGELFF
few | TRBJ2-1 | TRBV20-1 | 13 | CSASLRGNNEQFF
- | TRBJ2-7 | TRBV9 | 15 | CASSVASGSHSEQYF
- | TRBJ1-1 | TRBV6-5 | 14 | CASTQNVGDTEAFF
- | TRBJ2-3 | TRBV6-5 | 16 | CASSYSRRPSTDTQYF
- | TRBJ2-2 | TRBV6-1 | 16 | CASSEWGGRNTGELFF
many | TRBJ2-7 | TRBV4-1 | 14 | CASSQTLAGGEQYF
- | TRBJ1-1 | TRBV29-1 | 13 | CSVKDTPGEEAFF
once | TRBJ2-2 | TRBV9 | 16 | CASSLQGLAHTGELFF
- | TRBJ1-2 | TRBV14 | 13 | CASSPDRGYGYTF
- | TRBJ2-3 | TRBV7-9 | 13 | CASSGRGGDTQYF
- | TRBJ2-5 | TRBV5-4 | 14 | CASSLGPSEETQYF
- | TRBJ2-5 | TRBV3-1/TRBV3-2 | 15 | CASSQDTSRGETQYF
few | TRBJ1-1 | TRBV5-5 | 14 | CASSSLSGNTEAFF
- | TRBJ2-4 | TRBV13 | 15 | CASTPPEGLWDIQYF
- | TRBJ1-2 | TRBV27 | 14 | CASSDRALIHGYTF
once | TRBJ2-4 | TRBV18 | 18 | CASSPDKQATLAKNIQYF
- | TRBJ2-1 | TRBV12-3/TRBV12-4 | 13 | CASSLTEYNEQFF
- | TRBJ2-2 | TRBV30 | 15 | CAWRASGGDTGELFF
- | TRBJ1-2 | TRBV5-1 | 13 | CASSWGTGDGYTF
- | TRBJ2-7 | TRBV2 | 15 | CASSEAGTSGYEQYF
- | TRBJ2-7 | TRBV21-1 | 16 | CASSKGLGQETYEQYF
- | TRBJ1-6 | TRBV6-5 | 14 | CASSYGRGNSPLHF
- | TRBJ2-5 | TRBV27 | 17 | CASSQDTSGRAQETQYF
- | TRBJ2-7 | TRBV7-9 | 15 | CASSLTPAGVSEQYF
- | TRBJ1-5 | TRBV14 | 15 | CASSRRGSGNQPQHF
- | TRBJ2-2 | TRBV7-9 | 15 | CASSLSRVNTGELFF
- | TRBJ1-1 | TRBV18 | 16 | CASSPQTGQELTEAFF
- | TRBJ1-4 | TRBV12-3/TRBV12-4 | 13 | CASQGQLNEKLFF
- | TRBJ2-2 | TRBV7-8 | 16 | CASSSFSGSDVGELFF
- | TRBJ1-5 | TRBV5-6 | 16 | CASSSIRQGGNQPQHF
few | TRBJ1-1 | TRBV29-1 | 12 | CSVADGDTEAFF
- | TRBJ1-1 | TRBV7-8 | 14 | CASSVRGRNTEAFF
many | TRBJ2-5 | TRBV18 | 15 | CASSPGQGVQETQYF
- | TRBJ2-1 | TRBV3-1/TRBV3-2 | 17 | CASSPGWSGSSYNEQFF
once | TRBJ2-2 | TRBV19 | 14 | CASRTGGYTGELFF
- | TRBJ1-1 | TRBV10-3 | 14 | CAISDRTTNTEAFF